A selection of T cell receptor beta chains follows, all from one sample in a study of blood T cell repertoires in COVID-19. Clones were sequenced by immunoSEQ multiplex PCR, and TCRdb holds only the in-frame ones, with some missing. The sample has 150,000 to 200,000 clones; 80% to 90% are singletons. The sequencing sample was made of peripheral blood. The receptors stem from a man in his late teens or twenties who had recovered from COVID-19. Each CDR3 is given with its conserved first and last residue. A D gene is named only where the DNA matches it firmly. The size entry is marked missing in some rows and otherwise reads once, few, many or a size class.

V,D,size,J,CDR3,DNA
TRBV30,TRBD1,-,TRBJ1-1,CAYTRGRDTEAFF,TGTGCCTACACGAGGGGGCGGGACACTGAAGCTTTCTTT
TRBV5-1,-,few,TRBJ2-2,CASSRAGDTNTGELFF,TGCGCCAGCAGCCGGGCCGGGGACACCAACACCGGGGAGCTGTTTTTT
TRBV2,-,-,TRBJ2-5,CASGGAGGSVTQYF,TGTGCCAGCGGGGGGGCGGGCGGATCGGTGACCCAGTACTTC
TRBV6-5,TRBD1,-,TRBJ2-7,CASSYSRAGGSEQYF,TGTGCCAGCAGTTACTCGAGGGCAGGGGGTTCCGAGCAGTACTTC
TRBV7-9,TRBD2,-,TRBJ2-1,CASSHSGRASYNEQFF,TGTGCCAGCAGCCATAGCGGGAGGGCATCCTACAATGAGCAGTTCTTC
TRBV5-4,TRBD2,-,TRBJ2-1,CASSTTSGTYNEQFF,TGTGCCAGCAGCACGACTAGCGGAACCTACAATGAGCAGTTCTTC
TRBV2,-,-,TRBJ1-1,CASSGQGMGTEAFF,TGTGCCAGCAGTGGTCAGGGGATGGGCACTGAAGCTTTCTTT
TRBV2,-,once,TRBJ1-3,CASTGIRNTIYF,TGTGCCAGCACAGGCATTCGAAACACCATATATTTT
TRBV29-1,TRBD2,-,TRBJ2-5,CSARDYGETQYF,TGCAGCGCCCGGGACTATGGAGAGACCCAGTACTTC
TRBV24-1,-,-,TRBJ2-1,CATSASYGLEGQFF,TGTGCCACCAGTGCCTCCTATGGCCTCGAGGGGCAGTTCTTC
TRBV6-5,TRBD1,-,TRBJ2-4,CASSHQRGRGNIQYF,TGTGCCAGCAGTCATCAAAGGGGGCGCGGGAACATTCAGTACTTC
TRBV9,TRBD2,-,TRBJ2-7,CASSSRLAGEGEQYF,TGTGCCAGCAGCTCTAGACTAGCGGGAGAGGGGGAGCAGTACTTC
TRBV9,TRBD2,-,TRBJ2-5,CASSLDQREGWETQYF,TGTGCCAGCAGCTTAGACCAGCGGGAGGGGTGGGAGACCCAGTACTTC